A few counts support the clone carrying this TCR beta chain. The record originates from a study of OX40 agonist ivuxolimab in advanced cancers. Libraries were prepared by immunoSEQ multiplex PCR; TCRdb keeps only in-frame clonotypes and omits some of them. Here the sample spans approximately 48,000 clones, around 80% being singletons. CDR3 length: 14 amino acids. Germline V gene data show CDR1 as MNHEY and CDR2 as SMNVEV (reference sequence). Between the trimmed V and J ends, which lost 5 bases and 0 bases, there was a span of 8 bases. The material was CD4+ or CD8+ T cells sorted from blood, obtained in a trial of the OX40 agonist ivuxolimab. The rearrangement uses TRBV27 and TRBJ2-1, with D perhaps matching TRBD1 or TRBD2 (5 bases each). This clonotype was sampled from an adult with an advanced solid tumor such as melanoma, head and neck, liver or kidney cancer. The CDR3, as DNA: TGTGCCAGCAGTCCAGGGAGCTCCTACAATGAGCAGTTCTTC. It specifies CASSPGSSYNEQFF.